The source of this TCR beta chain is a study of T cells in Graves' hyperthyroidism and ophthalmopathy. Across the whole study: Any treatment followed the collection of peripheral blood at initial diagnosis.

This clonotype was counted between two and nine times. Extraction of PBMCs used roughly 10 ml of fresh peripheral blood. RNA transcripts were the template for amplifying TCR beta CDR3 regions. When the TCR CDR3 underwent first-round RT-PCR, the HTBI primer set was used. One entry per CDR3 protein results from TCRdb running MiXCR on the multiplex PCR reads. The sample holds more than 500,000 distinct CDR3 sequences, under 20% seen once. Germline V gene data show CDR1 as MDHEN and CDR2 as SYDVKM. The CDR3 sequence is 18 residues long. The ends were cut back, 2 bases at V and 5 bases at J, with 25 bases in the middle.

The chain combines TRBV28 with TRBJ2-7, with D possibly being TRBD1 or TRBD2 (6 bases each). Source material: blood. This receptor was taken from a woman aged 25 to 45 with Graves' hyperthyroidism. CDR3 loop: CASSLILGGGGGFDEQYF. The CDR3 DNA sequence: TGTGCCAGCAGTTTAATTCTGGGTGGAGGGGGTGGGTTCGACGAGCAGTACTTC.